The entry below gives a single T cell receptor beta chain sequence along with its context. Its antigen is still unknown. One base away there is no much larger clone; base qualities are not given. This entry comes from a study of OX40 agonist ivuxolimab in advanced cancers. Background for the entire study: Ivuxolimab was a fully human IgG2 agonistic monoclonal antibody targeting the costimulatory receptor OX40 (CD134). Prior anti-PD-1, anti-PD-L1 or anti-CTLA-4 therapy was permitted, and less than 45% of dose-escalation patients had received checkpoint inhibitors. In the dose-escalation cohort, over 65% of patients were male, and the mean age was approximately 64 years, with a range of roughly 23 to 85. Peripheral TCRbeta sequencing was intended to test whether TCR sequence diversity was altered and clonal T-cell expansion was caused by ivuxolimab. Three dose-escalation patients achieved partial responses, one with hepatocellular carcinoma and two with cutaneous melanoma. Of the 50 or so patients in dose escalation, about 20 had hepatocellular carcinoma, some 15 had melanoma, 9 had renal cell carcinoma and 9 had head and neck cancer. Intravenous ivuxolimab was administered to patients every 2 weeks at six dose levels: 0.01, 0.1, 0.3, 1.5, 3 and 10 mg/kg. The paper describes the monotherapy dose-escalation part (N of about 57 patients) of the phase I trial of ivuxolimab.

V gives up 5 bases and J gives up 2 bases, and the segment between their germline ends measures 13 bases. The CDR3 contains 14 residues, cysteine and phenylalanine counted. Kept here is only the CDR3 DNA, which spans 42 bases and is read in frame from base 1. The germline V gene encodes CDR1 MNHEY and CDR2 SVGAGI. Broader findings and caveats from the paper: Low levels of normalized T-cell clonal expansion were also seen in some nonresponding patients. In the 0.1-3.0 mg/kg groups, partial responders had among the lowest normalized peripheral clonal expansion, particularly in CD8+ T cells. At doses of 0.1 to 3.0 mg/kg, clonal expansion of both CD4+ and CD8+ T cells in blood was seen between baseline and week 6. Which antigens the clonally expanded peripheral T cells were specific for was not determined. After ivuxolimab, expanded clones were on average more numerous among CD8+ T cells than among CD4+ T cells.

The trial excluded patients who had a history of autoimmune disease or who were on systemic immunosuppression. Peripheral blood for TCR sequencing was collected from all dose cohorts at baseline, on cycle 4 day 1, and on cycle 7 day 1. Samples came from an open-label, multicenter, first-in-human phase I dose-escalation trial of ivuxolimab. The trial enrolled adults with locally advanced or metastatic head and neck squamous cell, hepatocellular, melanoma or renal cell carcinoma. CD4+ and CD8+ T cells were sorted separately from peripheral blood before TCR sequencing. For sequencing of the TCRbeta CDR3 region, genomic DNA was extracted from the sorted cells. The immunoSEQ Assay was used for sequencing of TCRbeta CDR3 regions. The clones in this table, taken by TCRdb from immuneACCESS, are in-frame only. Not every clone is retained; where verified, under half of the shortfall comes from an unresolved V gene, and the cause of the rest is unknown. The sample records about 41,000 clones, more than 70% of which are singletons. Roughly 3.6% of the sample is in the top ten clones.

Source: CD4+ or CD8+ T cells sorted from blood, taken in a trial of the OX40 agonist ivuxolimab. This clonotype was obtained from an adult with an advanced solid tumor such as melanoma, head and neck, liver or kidney cancer. The chain couples TRBV6-5 to TRBJ2-7; the D element could tentatively be TRBD1 or TRBD2, as 5 bases agree for each. This receptor carries the CDR3 CASSTRDGTYEQYF. The bases read TGTGCCAGCAGTACTAGGGACGGAACCTACGAGCAGTACTTC.